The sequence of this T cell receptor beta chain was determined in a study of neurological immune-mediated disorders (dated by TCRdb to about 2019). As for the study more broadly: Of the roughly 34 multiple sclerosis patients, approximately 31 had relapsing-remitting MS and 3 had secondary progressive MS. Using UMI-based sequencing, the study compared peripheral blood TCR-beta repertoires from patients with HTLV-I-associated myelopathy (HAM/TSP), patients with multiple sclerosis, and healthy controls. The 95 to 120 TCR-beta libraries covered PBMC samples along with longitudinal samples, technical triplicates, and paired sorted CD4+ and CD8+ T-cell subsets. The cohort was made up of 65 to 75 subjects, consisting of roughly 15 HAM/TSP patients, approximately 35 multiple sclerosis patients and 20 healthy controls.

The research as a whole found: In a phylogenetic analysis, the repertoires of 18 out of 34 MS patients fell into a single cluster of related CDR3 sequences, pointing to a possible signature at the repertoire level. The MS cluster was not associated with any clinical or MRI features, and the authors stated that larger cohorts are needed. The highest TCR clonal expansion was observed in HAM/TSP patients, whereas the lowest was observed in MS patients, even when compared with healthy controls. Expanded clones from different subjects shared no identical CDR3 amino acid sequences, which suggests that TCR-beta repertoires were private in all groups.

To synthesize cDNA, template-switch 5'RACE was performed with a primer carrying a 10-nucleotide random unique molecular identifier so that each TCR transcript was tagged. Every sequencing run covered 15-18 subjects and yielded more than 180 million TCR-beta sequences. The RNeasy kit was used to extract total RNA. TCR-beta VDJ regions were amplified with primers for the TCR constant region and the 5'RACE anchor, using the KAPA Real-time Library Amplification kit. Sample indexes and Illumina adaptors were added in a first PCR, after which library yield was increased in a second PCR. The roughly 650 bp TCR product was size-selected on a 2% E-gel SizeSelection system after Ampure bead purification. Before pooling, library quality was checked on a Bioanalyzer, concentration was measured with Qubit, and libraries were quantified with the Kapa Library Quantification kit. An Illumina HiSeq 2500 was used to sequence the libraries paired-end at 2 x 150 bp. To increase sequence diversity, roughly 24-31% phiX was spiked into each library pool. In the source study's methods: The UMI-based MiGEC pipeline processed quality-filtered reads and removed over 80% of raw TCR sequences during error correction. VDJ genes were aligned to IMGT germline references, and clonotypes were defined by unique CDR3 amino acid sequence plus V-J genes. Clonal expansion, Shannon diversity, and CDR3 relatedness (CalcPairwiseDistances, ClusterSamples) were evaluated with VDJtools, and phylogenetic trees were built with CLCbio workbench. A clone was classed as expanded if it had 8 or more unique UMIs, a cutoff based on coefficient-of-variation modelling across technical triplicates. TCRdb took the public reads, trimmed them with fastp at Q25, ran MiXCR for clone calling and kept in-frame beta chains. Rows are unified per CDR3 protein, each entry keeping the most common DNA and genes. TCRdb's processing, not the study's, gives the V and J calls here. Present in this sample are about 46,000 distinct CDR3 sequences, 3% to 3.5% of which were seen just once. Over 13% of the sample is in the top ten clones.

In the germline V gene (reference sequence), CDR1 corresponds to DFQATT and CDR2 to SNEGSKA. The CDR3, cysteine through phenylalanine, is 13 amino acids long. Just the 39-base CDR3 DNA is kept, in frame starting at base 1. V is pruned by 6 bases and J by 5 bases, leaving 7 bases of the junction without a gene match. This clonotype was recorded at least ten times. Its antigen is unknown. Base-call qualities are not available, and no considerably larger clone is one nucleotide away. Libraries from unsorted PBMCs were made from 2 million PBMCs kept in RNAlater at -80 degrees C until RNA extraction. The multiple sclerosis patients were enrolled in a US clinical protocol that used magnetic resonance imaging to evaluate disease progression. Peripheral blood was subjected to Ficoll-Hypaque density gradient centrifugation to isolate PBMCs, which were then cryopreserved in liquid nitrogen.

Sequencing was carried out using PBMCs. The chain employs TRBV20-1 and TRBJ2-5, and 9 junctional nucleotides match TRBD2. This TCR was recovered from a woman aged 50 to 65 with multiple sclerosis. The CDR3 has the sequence CSAPRTSVETQYF. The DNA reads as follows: TGCAGTGCACCAAGGACTAGCGTCGAGACCCAGTACTTC.